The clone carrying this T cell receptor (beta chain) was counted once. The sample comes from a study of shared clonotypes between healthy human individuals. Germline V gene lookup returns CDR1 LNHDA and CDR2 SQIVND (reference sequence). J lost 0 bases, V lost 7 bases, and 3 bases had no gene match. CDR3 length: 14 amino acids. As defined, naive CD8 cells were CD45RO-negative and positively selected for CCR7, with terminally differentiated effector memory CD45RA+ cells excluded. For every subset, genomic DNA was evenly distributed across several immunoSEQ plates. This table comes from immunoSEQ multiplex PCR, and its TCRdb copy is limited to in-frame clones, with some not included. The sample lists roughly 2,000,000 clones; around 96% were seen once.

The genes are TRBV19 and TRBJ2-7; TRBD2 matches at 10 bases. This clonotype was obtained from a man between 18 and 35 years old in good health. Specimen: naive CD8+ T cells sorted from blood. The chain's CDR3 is CASTTSGHSYEQYF. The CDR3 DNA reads TGTGCCAGTACGACTAGCGGGCACTCCTACGAGCAGTACTTC.